Reported below is one T cell receptor beta chain. The V gene lost 0 bases and the J gene lost 1 base, with 22 bases spanning the gap. The CDR3 has 19 residues. CDR1 is KGHSH and CDR2 is LQKENI in the germline V gene. Reverse transcription used roughly 0.5 to 1 ug RNA and random hexamers. Amplification of TCR beta CDR3 by immunoSEQ multiplex PCR spanned 54 Vbeta and 13 Jbeta. MiXCR was run by TCRdb on the immunoSEQ multiplex PCR reads, yielding one entry per CDR3 protein. The sample has a few hundred thousand distinct CDR3 sequences, roughly 96% seen once. The sample belongs to a study of CD8 T cells in Susac syndrome. Through negative isolation, CD4+ and CD8+ T cells were obtained, while TEMRA cells were enriched using FACS.

Material for sequencing was CD4+ T cells from PBMCs. The source of this sequence is a human donor with multiple sclerosis. The chain links TRBV18 to TRBJ2-7; D unclear. The DNA for the CDR3 is TGTGCCAGCTCACCACCGATCAATAACGCGGCGGAGAAATCCTACGAGCAGTACTTC. It translates to CASSPPINNAAEKSYEQYF.